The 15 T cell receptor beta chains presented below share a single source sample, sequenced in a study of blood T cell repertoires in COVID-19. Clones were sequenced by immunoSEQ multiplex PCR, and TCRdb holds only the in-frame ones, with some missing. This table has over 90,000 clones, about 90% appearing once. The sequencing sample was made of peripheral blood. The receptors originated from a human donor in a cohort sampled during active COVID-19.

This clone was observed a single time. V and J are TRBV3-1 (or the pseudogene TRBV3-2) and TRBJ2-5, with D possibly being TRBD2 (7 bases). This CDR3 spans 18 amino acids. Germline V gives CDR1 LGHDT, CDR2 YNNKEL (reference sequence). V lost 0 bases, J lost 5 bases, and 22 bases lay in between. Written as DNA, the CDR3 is TGTGCCAGCAGCCAAGAGAAAGGGGGGGCCAGCGTCGGCGAGACCCAGTACTTC. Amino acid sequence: CASSQEKGGASVGETQYF.

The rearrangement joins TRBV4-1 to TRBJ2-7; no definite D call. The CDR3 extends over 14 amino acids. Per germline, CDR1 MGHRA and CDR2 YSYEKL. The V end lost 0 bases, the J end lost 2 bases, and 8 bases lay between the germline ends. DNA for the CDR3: TGCGCCAGCAGCCAAGAAATCGTAGCCTACGAGCAGTACTTC. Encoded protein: CASSQEIVAYEQYF.

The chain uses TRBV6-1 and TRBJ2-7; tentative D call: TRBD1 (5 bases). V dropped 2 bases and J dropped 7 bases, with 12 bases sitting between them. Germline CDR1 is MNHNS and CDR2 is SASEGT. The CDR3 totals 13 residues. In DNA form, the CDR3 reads TGTGCCAGCAGTGAATTCACAGCAGGGGAGCAGTACTTC. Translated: CASSEFTAGEQYF.

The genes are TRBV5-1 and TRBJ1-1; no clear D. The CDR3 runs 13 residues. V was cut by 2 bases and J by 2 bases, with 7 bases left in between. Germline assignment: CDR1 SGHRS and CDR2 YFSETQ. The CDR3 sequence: CASSFRGNTEAFF. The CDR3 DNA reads TGCGCCAGCAGCTTCCGGGGAAACACTGAAGCTTTCTTT.

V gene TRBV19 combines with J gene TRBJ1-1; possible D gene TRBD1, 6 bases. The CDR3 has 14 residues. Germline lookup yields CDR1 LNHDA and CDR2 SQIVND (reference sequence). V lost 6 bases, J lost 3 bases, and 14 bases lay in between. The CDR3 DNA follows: TGTGCCAGTAGCCCGGGGGGGGCCGACACTGAAGCTTTCTTT. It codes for CASSPGGADTEAFF.

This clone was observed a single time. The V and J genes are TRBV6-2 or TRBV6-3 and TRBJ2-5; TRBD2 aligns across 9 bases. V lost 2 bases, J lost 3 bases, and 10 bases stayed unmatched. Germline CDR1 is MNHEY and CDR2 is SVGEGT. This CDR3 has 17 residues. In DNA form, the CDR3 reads TGTGCCAGCAGTTACCCGCGGGAGCGGGGGGCCGAAGAGACCCAGTACTTC. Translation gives CASSYPRERGAEETQYF.

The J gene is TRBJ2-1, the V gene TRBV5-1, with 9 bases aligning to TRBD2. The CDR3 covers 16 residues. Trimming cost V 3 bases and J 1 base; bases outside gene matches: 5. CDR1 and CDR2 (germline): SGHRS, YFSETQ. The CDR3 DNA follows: TGCGCCAGCAGCTACGGACTAGCGCAGTCCTACAATGAGCAGTTCTTC. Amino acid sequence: CASSYGLAQSYNEQFF.

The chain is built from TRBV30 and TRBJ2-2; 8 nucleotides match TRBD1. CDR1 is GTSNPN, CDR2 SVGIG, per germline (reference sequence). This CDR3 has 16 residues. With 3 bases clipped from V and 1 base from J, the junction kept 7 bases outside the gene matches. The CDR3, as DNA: TGTGCCTGGAGAAATAAAGGGACAGGGAACACCGGGGAGCTGTTTTTT. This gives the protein CAWRNKGTGNTGELFF. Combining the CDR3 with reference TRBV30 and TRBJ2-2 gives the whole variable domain SQTIHQWPATLVQPVGSPLSLECTVEGTSNPNLYWYRQAAGRGLQLLFYSVGIGQISSEVPQNLSASRPQDRQFILSSKKLLLSDSGFYLCAWRNKGTGNTGELFFGEGSRLTVL.

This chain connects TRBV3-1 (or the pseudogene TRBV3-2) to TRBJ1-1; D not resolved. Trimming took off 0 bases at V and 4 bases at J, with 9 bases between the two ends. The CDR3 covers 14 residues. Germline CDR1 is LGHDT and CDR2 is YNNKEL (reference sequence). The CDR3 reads CASSQDLRGTEAFF. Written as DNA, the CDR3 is TGTGCCAGCAGCCAAGATCTTCGGGGCACTGAAGCTTTCTTT.

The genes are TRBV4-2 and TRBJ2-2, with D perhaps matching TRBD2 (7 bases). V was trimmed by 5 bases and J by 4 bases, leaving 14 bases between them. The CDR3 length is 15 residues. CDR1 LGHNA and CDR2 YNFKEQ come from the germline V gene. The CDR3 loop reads CASSSGTFLTGELFF. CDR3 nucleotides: TGTGCCAGCAGCAGCGGGACATTTCTCACCGGGGAGCTGTTTTTT.

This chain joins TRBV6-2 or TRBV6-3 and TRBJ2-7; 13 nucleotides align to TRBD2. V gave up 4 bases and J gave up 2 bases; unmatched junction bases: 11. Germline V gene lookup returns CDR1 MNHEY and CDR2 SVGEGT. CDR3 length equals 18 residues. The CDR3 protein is CASSSGLAGIFRPYEQYF. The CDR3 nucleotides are TGTGCCAGCAGTTCGGGACTAGCGGGGATATTTAGGCCCTACGAGCAGTACTTC.

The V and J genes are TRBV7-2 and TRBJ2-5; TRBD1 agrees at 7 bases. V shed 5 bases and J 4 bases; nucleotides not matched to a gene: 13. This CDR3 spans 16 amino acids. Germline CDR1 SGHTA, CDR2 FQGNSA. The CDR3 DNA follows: TGTGCCAGCAGCCCCAGACAGGGAGACCCCCGAGAGACCCAGTACTTC. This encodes CASSPRQGDPRETQYF.

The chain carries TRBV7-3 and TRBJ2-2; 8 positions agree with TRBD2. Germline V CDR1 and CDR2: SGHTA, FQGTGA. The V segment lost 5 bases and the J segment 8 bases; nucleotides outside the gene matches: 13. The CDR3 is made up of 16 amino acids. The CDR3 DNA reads TGTGCCAGCAGCCCCGGGGTAGCGGGGTCGCGTGGGGAGCTGTTTTTT. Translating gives CASSPGVAGSRGELFF.

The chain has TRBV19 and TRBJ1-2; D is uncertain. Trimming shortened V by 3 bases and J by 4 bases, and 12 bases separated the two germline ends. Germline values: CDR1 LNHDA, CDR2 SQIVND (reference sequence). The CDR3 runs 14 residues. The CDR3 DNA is TGTGCCAGTAGTATTCCTCCCCCCTCCTATGGCTACACCTTC. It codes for CASSIPPPSYGYTF.

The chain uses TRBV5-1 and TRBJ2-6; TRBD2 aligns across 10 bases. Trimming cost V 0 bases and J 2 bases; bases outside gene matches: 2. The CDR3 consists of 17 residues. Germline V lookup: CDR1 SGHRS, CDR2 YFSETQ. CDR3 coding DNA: TGCGCCAGCAGCTTGGCCAGCGGGGGGGCTGGGGCCAACGTCCTGACTTTC. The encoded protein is CASSLASGGAGANVLTF.